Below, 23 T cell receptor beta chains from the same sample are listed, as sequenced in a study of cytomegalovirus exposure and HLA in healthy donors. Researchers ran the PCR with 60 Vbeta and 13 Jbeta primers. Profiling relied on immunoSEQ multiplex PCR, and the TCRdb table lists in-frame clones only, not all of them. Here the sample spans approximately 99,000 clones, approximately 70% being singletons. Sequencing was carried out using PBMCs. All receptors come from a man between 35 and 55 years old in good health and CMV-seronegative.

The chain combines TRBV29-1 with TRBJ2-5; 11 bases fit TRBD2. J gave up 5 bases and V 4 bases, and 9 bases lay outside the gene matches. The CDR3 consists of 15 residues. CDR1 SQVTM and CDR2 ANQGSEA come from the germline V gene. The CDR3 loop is CSVADGSGGDETQYF. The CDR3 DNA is TGCAGCGTTGCAGACGGTAGCGGGGGGGACGAGACCCAGTACTTC.

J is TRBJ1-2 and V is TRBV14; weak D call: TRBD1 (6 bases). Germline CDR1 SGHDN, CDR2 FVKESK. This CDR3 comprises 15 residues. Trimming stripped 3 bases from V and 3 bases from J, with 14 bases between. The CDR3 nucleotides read TGTGCCAGCAGCCAGGCTATGACAGGAGACTATGGCTACACCTTC. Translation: CASSQAMTGDYGYTF.

Written as DNA, the CDR3 is TGTGCCAGCAGCCCAACTACGGGGTCCATATATTTT. Translating gives CASSPTTGSIYF. The chain joins TRBV4-2 to TRBJ1-3; D is undetermined. Trimming took 4 bases from V and 11 from J, leaving 12 bases between them. Germline CDR1 reads LGHNA; CDR2 reads YNFKEQ. The CDR3 is 12 residues long.

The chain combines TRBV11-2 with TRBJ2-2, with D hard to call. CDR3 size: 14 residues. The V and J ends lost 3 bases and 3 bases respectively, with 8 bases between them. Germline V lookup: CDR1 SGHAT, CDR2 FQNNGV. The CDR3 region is CASSFRLDTGELFF. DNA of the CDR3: TGTGCCAGCAGCTTCCGGTTGGACACCGGGGAGCTGTTTTTT.

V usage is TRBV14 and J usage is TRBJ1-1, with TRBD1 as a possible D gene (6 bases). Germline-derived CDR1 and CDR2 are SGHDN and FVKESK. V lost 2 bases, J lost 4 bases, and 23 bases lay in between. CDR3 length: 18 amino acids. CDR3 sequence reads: CASSQMLISAGHFTEAFF. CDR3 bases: TGTGCCAGCAGCCAAATGTTGATTTCAGCGGGACATTTCACTGAAGCTTTCTTT.

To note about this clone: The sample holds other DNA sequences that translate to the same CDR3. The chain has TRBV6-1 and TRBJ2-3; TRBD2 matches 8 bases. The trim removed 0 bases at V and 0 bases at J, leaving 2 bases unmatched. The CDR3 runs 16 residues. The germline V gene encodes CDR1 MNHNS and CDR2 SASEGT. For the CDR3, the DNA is TGTGCCAGCAGTGAAGCGGCGGGGGGTAGCACAGATACGCAGTATTTT. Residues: CASSEAAGGSTDTQYF.

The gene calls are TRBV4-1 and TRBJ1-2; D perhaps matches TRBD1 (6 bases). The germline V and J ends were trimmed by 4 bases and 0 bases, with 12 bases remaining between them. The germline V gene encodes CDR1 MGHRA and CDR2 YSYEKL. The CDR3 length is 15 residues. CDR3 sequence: CASSRTTGANYGYTF. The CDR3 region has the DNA TGCGCCAGCAGCCGAACGACAGGCGCTAACTATGGCTACACCTTC.

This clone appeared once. CDR3 loop: CASSPPDSEFGELFF. The CDR3 DNA sequence: TGTGCCAGTAGTCCGCCGGACAGTGAATTCGGGGAGCTGTTTTTT. The chain carries TRBV19 and TRBJ2-2, with D possibly matching TRBD1 (6 bases). The CDR3 loop spans 15 amino acids. Germline V CDR1 and CDR2: LNHDA, SQIVND (reference sequence). V dropped 5 bases and J dropped 7 bases, with 17 bases sitting between them. Filled out from reference TRBV19 and TRBJ2-2, the complete variable domain reads DGGITQSPKYLFRKEGQNVTLSCEQNLNHDAMYWYRQDPGQGLRLIYYSQIVNDFQKGDIAEGYSVSREKKESFPLTVTSAQKNPTAFYLCASSPPDSEFGELFFGEGSRLTVL.

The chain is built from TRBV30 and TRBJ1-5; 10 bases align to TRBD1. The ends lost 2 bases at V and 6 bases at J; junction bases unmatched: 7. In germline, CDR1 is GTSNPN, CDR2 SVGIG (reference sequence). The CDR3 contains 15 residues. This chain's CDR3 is CAWSPTGGEGQPQHF. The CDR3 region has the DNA TGTGCCTGGAGTCCGACAGGGGGCGAGGGTCAGCCCCAGCATTTT.

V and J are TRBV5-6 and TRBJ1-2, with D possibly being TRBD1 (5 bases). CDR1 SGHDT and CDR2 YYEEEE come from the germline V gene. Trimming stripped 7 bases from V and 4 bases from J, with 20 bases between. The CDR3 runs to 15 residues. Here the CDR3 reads CASAGWGKPSYGYTF. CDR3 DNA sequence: TGTGCCAGCGCGGGATGGGGGAAACCCAGCTATGGCTACACCTTC.

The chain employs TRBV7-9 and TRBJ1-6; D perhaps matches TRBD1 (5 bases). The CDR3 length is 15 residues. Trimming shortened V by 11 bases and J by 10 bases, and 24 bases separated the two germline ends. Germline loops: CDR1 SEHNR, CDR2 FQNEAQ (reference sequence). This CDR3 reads CAVPGGLGAESPLHF. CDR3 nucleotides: TGTGCCGTACCGGGGGGTCTTGGGGCGGAATCACCCCTCCACTTT.

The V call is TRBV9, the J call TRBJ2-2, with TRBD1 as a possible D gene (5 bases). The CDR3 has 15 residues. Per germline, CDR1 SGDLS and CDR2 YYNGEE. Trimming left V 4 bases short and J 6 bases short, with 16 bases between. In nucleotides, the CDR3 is TGTGCCAGCAGCCCATACGAAAGGGGCGCCGGGGAGCTGTTTTTT. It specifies CASSPYERGAGELFF. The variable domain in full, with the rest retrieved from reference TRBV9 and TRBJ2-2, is DSGVTQTPKHLITATGQRVTLRCSPRSGDLSVYWYQQSLDQGLQFLIQYYNGEERAKGNILERFSAQQFPDLHSELNLSSLELGDSALYFCASSPYERGAGELFFGEGSRLTVL.

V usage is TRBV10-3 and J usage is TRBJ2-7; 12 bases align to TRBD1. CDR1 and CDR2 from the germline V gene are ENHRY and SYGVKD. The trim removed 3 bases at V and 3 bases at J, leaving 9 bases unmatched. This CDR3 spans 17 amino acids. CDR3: CAISDPGGTGGDYEQYF. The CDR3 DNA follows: TGTGCCATCAGTGACCCGGGTGGGACAGGGGGCGACTACGAGCAGTACTTC.

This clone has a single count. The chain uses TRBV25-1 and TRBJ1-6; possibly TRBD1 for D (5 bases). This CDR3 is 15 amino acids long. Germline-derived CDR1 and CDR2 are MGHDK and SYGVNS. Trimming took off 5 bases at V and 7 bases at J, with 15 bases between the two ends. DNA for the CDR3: TGTGCCAGCAGTCCCCGGGGGAATAAGAATTCACCCCTCCACTTT. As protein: CASSPRGNKNSPLHF. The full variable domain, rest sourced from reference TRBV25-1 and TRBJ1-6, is EADIYQTPRYLVIGTGKKITLECSQTMGHDKMYWYQQDPGMELHLIHYSYGVNSTEKGDLSSESTVSRIRTEHFPLTLESARPSHTSQYLCASSPRGNKNSPLHFGNGTRLTVT.

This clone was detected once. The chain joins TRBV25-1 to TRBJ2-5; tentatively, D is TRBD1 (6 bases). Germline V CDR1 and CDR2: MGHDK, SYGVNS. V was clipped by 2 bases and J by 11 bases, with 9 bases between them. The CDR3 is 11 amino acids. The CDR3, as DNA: TGTGCCAGCAGTGAAGAGGGGGAGCAGTACTTC. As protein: CASSEEGEQYF.

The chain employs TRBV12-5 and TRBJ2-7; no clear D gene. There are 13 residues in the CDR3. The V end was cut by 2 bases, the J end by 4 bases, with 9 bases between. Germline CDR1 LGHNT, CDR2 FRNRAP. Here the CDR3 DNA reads TGTGCTAGTGGTTTGTCAGGAACGTACGAGCAGTACTTC. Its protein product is CASGLSGTYEQYF.

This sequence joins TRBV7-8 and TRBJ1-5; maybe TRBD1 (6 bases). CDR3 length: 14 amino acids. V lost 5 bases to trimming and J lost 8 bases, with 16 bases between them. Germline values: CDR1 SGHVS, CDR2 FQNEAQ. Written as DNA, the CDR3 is TGTGCCAGCAGCGTTCAGGGGAGACTTGAGCCCCAGCATTTT. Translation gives CASSVQGRLEPQHF.

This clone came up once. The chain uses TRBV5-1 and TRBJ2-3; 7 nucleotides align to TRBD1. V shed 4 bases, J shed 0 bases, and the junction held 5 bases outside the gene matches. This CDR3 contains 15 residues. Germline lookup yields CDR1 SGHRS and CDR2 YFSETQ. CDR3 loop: CASSRPGQSTDTQYF. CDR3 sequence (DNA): TGCGCCAGCAGCCGTCCGGGACAGAGCACAGATACGCAGTATTTT.

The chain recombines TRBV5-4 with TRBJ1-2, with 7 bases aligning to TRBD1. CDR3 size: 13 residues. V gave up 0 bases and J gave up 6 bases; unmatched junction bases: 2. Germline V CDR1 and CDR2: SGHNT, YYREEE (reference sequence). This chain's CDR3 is CASSLDRGNGYTF. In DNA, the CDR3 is TGTGCCAGCAGCTTGGACAGGGGAAATGGCTACACCTTC.

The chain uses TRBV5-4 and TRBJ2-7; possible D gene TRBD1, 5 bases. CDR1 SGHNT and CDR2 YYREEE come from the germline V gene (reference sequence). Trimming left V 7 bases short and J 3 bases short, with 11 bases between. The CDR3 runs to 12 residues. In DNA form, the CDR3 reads TGTGCCAGCGGATCTGACAGCTACGAGCAGTACTTC. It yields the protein CASGSDSYEQYF.

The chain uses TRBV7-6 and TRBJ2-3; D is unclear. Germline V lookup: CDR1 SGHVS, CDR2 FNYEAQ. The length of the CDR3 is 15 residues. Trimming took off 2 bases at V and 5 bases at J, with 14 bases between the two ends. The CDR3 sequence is CASSLSSLGGDTQYF. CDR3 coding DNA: TGTGCCAGCAGCTTATCATCACTTGGTGGAGATACGCAGTATTTT.

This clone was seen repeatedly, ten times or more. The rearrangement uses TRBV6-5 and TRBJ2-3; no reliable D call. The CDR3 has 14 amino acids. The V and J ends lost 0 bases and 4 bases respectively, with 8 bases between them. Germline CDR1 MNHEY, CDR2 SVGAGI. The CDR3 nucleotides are TGTGCCAGCAGTTACTCCAGGTACGCAGATACGCAGTATTTT. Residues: CASSYSRYADTQYF.

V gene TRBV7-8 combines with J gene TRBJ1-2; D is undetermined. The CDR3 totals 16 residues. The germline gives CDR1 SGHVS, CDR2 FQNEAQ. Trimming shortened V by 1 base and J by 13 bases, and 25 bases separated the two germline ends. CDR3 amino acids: CASSLVRLTPPWSFTF. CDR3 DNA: TGTGCCAGCAGCTTAGTGAGGCTGACTCCCCCATGGTCGTTCACCTTC.